These T cell receptor beta chains were read from a single sample in a study of sequential checkpoint blockade in melanoma. The table came from immunoSEQ multiplex PCR; TCRdb's copy has only in-frame clones and leaves some out. The sample lists approximately 19,000 clones; 26% were seen once. The sequences come from tumor tissue (inferred from file names), collected from a patient given nivolumab and ipilimumab in sequence. The receptors were gathered from a human donor with melanoma. Both conserved end residues are part of each CDR3. The order of the fields is V gene, clone size, D gene, J gene, CDR3 DNA, CDR3 protein. A D gene is named only where the DNA matches it firmly. Clone size is stated in some rows and not others, as once, few, many or a class when expanded.

v_gene: TRBV11-3; abundance: .; d_gene: .; j_gene: TRBJ2-7; CDR3nt: TGTGCCAGCAGCCAAGGGCGGATAGTCTCCTACGAGCAGTACTTC; CDR3aa: CASSQGRIVSYEQYF
v_gene: TRBV2; abundance: few; d_gene: .; j_gene: TRBJ2-1; CDR3nt: TGTGCCAGCACCCCCCGGCAGGGGTCGTACAATGAGCAGTTCTTC; CDR3aa: CASTPRQGSYNEQFF
v_gene: TRBV18; abundance: .; d_gene: .; j_gene: TRBJ1-6; CDR3nt: TGTGCCAGCTCACCTCAATCCCAGAGTAATTCACCCCTCCACTTT; CDR3aa: CASSPQSQSNSPLHF
v_gene: TRBV11-3; abundance: few; d_gene: .; j_gene: TRBJ2-1; CDR3nt: TGTGCCAGCAGCTCCGGGACATTCAGCTCCTACAATGAGCAGTTCTTC; CDR3aa: CASSSGTFSSYNEQFF
v_gene: TRBV6-8; abundance: few; d_gene: .; j_gene: TRBJ1-5; CDR3nt: TGTGCCAGCTTCTGGGGACCCAATCAGCCCCAGCATTTT; CDR3aa: CASFWGPNQPQHF
v_gene: TRBV15; abundance: .; d_gene: TRBD2; j_gene: TRBJ2-3; CDR3nt: TGTGCCACCAGCAGAGACCGACTAGCGGGGGGGACAGATACGCAGTATTTT; CDR3aa: CATSRDRLAGGTDTQYF
v_gene: TRBV5-1; abundance: few; d_gene: .; j_gene: TRBJ1-1; CDR3nt: TGCGCCAGCCGACCTGACCTGGGTGCCACTGAAGCTTTCTTT; CDR3aa: CASRPDLGATEAFF
v_gene: TRBV18; abundance: .; d_gene: TRBD1; j_gene: TRBJ1-1; CDR3nt: TGTGCCAGCTCACTGAGTGGGACAGGGGGGAGATACACTGAAGCTTTCTTT; CDR3aa: CASSLSGTGGRYTEAFF
v_gene: TRBV29-1; abundance: .; d_gene: TRBD1; j_gene: TRBJ1-1; CDR3nt: TGCAGCCACGGGGGCGGACAGGGTGGCACTGAAGCTTTCTTT; CDR3aa: CSHGGGQGGTEAFF
v_gene: TRBV28; abundance: .; d_gene: TRBD1; j_gene: TRBJ2-3; CDR3nt: TGTGCCAGCAGTGCTTCTGGGACAGTGATTACAGATACGCAGTATTTT; CDR3aa: CASSASGTVITDTQYF
v_gene: TRBV19; abundance: .; d_gene: .; j_gene: TRBJ1-5; CDR3nt: TGTGCCAGTAGCCCAAGGCCAGTCGTTAGCAATCAGCCCCAGCATTTT; CDR3aa: CASSPRPVVSNQPQHF
v_gene: TRBV11-3; abundance: few; d_gene: TRBD1; j_gene: TRBJ1-1; CDR3nt: TGTGCCAGCAGGGGCAGGGGGTGGGACACTGAAGCTTTCTTT; CDR3aa: CASRGRGWDTEAFF
v_gene: TRBV5-1; abundance: .; d_gene: TRBD1; j_gene: TRBJ2-7; CDR3nt: TGCGCCAGCAGCAACTCCGGGACAGGGCCCTACGAGCAGTACTTC; CDR3aa: CASSNSGTGPYEQYF
v_gene: TRBV6-8; abundance: .; d_gene: .; j_gene: TRBJ1-2; CDR3nt: TGTGCCAGCAGTCGTACCGGGACCCGGGGGGAGGGCTACACCTTC; CDR3aa: CASSRTGTRGEGYTF
v_gene: TRBV7-2; abundance: .; d_gene: TRBD1; j_gene: TRBJ2-6; CDR3nt: TGTGCCAGCAGCCTGGGACAGGACGTTATCCTGACTTTC; CDR3aa: CASSLGQDVILTF
v_gene: TRBV28; abundance: .; d_gene: .; j_gene: TRBJ1-3; CDR3nt: TGTGCCAGCCGCGGGAACACTGGAAACACCATATATTTT; CDR3aa: CASRGNTGNTIYF
v_gene: TRBV6-8; abundance: .; d_gene: TRBD1; j_gene: TRBJ2-5; CDR3nt: TGTGCCAGCAGAGGACAGGGGGCAAGAGAGACCCAGTACTTC; CDR3aa: CASRGQGARETQYF
v_gene: TRBV11-3; abundance: .; d_gene: .; j_gene: TRBJ2-1; CDR3nt: TGTGCCAGCAGCTCCCGGAGGGGTTACAATGAGCAGTTCTTC; CDR3aa: CASSSRRGYNEQFF
v_gene: TRBV11-3; abundance: few; d_gene: .; j_gene: TRBJ1-5; CDR3nt: TGTGCCAGCAGCTCCGAGGGCAGGAGCAATCAGCCCCAGCATTTT; CDR3aa: CASSSEGRSNQPQHF
v_gene: TRBV6-8; abundance: .; d_gene: .; j_gene: TRBJ1-1; CDR3nt: TGTGCCAGCAGTTACTCGAGTGCAGGGAAAACTGAAGCTTTCTTT; CDR3aa: CASSYSSAGKTEAFF
v_gene: TRBV5-1; abundance: .; d_gene: .; j_gene: TRBJ2-5; CDR3nt: TGCGCCAGCAGCCCCTCCAGGATTCAAGAGACCCAGTACTTC; CDR3aa: CASSPSRIQETQYF
v_gene: TRBV6-8; abundance: .; d_gene: TRBD1; j_gene: TRBJ1-1; CDR3nt: TGTGCCAGCAGTCCTGGGACAGGGATCCTGAACACTGAAGCTTTCTTT; CDR3aa: CASSPGTGILNTEAFF
v_gene: TRBV5-1; abundance: .; d_gene: .; j_gene: TRBJ1-1; CDR3nt: TGCGCCAGCAGCTTAAACGGGGGGAACACTGAAGCTTTCTTT; CDR3aa: CASSLNGGNTEAFF
v_gene: TRBV11-3; abundance: many; d_gene: .; j_gene: TRBJ1-1; CDR3nt: TGTGCCAGCAGCTTAGACGTTCTGGGAAACACTGAAGCTTTCTTT; CDR3aa: CASSLDVLGNTEAFF
v_gene: TRBV29-1; abundance: .; d_gene: .; j_gene: TRBJ2-2; CDR3nt: TGCAGCGCCCTGGGGCAGGGGTACACCGGGGAGCTGTTTTTT; CDR3aa: CSALGQGYTGELFF
v_gene: TRBV11-3; abundance: many; d_gene: .; j_gene: TRBJ1-1; CDR3nt: TGTGCCAGCAGCTTAGTCGGGCAGGGCCGTGAAGCTTTCTTT; CDR3aa: CASSLVGQGREAFF
v_gene: TRBV6-8; abundance: few; d_gene: .; j_gene: TRBJ1-1; CDR3nt: TGTGCCAGCAGGGATAAAGGACAGAACACTGAAGCTTTCTTT; CDR3aa: CASRDKGQNTEAFF
v_gene: TRBV7-6; abundance: .; d_gene: .; j_gene: TRBJ2-3; CDR3nt: TGTGCCAGCAGCTTCAGCCCCACCACAGATACGCAGTATTTT; CDR3aa: CASSFSPTTDTQYF
v_gene: TRBV5-1; abundance: .; d_gene: .; j_gene: TRBJ2-2; CDR3nt: TGCGCCAGCAGCTTGGGGAAAGGCAGTGCTGTGGGGGAGCTGTTTTTT; CDR3aa: CASSLGKGSAVGELFF
v_gene: TRBV12-2; abundance: .; d_gene: .; j_gene: TRBJ2-5; CDR3nt: TGTGTCAGAATAACTCGCCCCCCTGGGGCGCAAGGCGGCGAGACCCAGTACTTC; CDR3aa: CVRITRPPGAQGGETQYF
v_gene: TRBV11-3; abundance: .; d_gene: TRBD1; j_gene: TRBJ2-1; CDR3nt: TGTGCCAGCAGCTTAATCCCGGGACAGGTTGGCAATGAGCAGTTCTTC; CDR3aa: CASSLIPGQVGNEQFF
v_gene: TRBV6-8; abundance: few; d_gene: .; j_gene: TRBJ1-1; CDR3nt: TGTGCCAGCAGCCGGAGACAGGCAACCCGGATAACTGAAGCTTTCTTT; CDR3aa: CASSRRQATRITEAFF
v_gene: TRBV11-3; abundance: few; d_gene: TRBD2; j_gene: TRBJ2-1; CDR3nt: TGTGCCAGCAACGGTGGGCTAGCGGGGTACAATGAGCAGTTCTTC; CDR3aa: CASNGGLAGYNEQFF
v_gene: TRBV19; abundance: .; d_gene: TRBD2; j_gene: TRBJ2-1; CDR3nt: TGTGCCAGTAGGCCCCCCCGTTGGGAGGGAATATACAATGAGCAGTTCTTC; CDR3aa: CASRPPRWEGIYNEQFF
v_gene: TRBV14; abundance: few; d_gene: TRBD2; j_gene: TRBJ2-1; CDR3nt: TGTGCCAGCAGCCAAGATACACTAGCGGAACAGTTCTTC; CDR3aa: CASSQDTLAEQFF
v_gene: TRBV19; abundance: .; d_gene: .; j_gene: TRBJ2-5; CDR3nt: TGTGCCAGTAGTTCAGGCGGGATTATGGAGACCCAGTACTTC; CDR3aa: CASSSGGIMETQYF
v_gene: TRBV11-3; abundance: few; d_gene: .; j_gene: TRBJ1-6; CDR3nt: TGTGCCAGCAGCTCTTATAGGGGGAATAATTCACCCCTCCACTTT; CDR3aa: CASSSYRGNNSPLHF
v_gene: TRBV6-8; abundance: few; d_gene: .; j_gene: TRBJ1-1; CDR3nt: TGTGCCAGCAGTTACAGCCTAAGAACTGAAGCTTTCTTT; CDR3aa: CASSYSLRTEAFF
v_gene: TRBV11-3; abundance: many; d_gene: .; j_gene: TRBJ1-2; CDR3nt: TGTGCCAGCAGCCCGACTGATCAGAGGAACTATGGCTACACCTTC; CDR3aa: CASSPTDQRNYGYTF
v_gene: TRBV6-8; abundance: .; d_gene: .; j_gene: TRBJ1-5; CDR3nt: TGTGCCAGCAGACCGGGACCCAGCAATCAGCCCCAGCATTTT; CDR3aa: CASRPGPSNQPQHF
v_gene: TRBV11-3; abundance: few; d_gene: .; j_gene: TRBJ2-7; CDR3nt: TGTGCCAGCCAACCTCTTCTCGACAGATCCTACGAGCAGTACTTC; CDR3aa: CASQPLLDRSYEQYF
v_gene: TRBV7-6; abundance: few; d_gene: TRBD1; j_gene: TRBJ2-3; CDR3nt: TGTGCCAGCAGCCTAATCCGGGACAGGAAGGATACGCAGTATTTT; CDR3aa: CASSLIRDRKDTQYF
v_gene: TRBV19; abundance: .; d_gene: .; j_gene: TRBJ1-1; CDR3nt: TGTGCCAGTAGTATTTTGCGTGAAGCTTTCTTT; CDR3aa: CASSILREAFF
v_gene: TRBV7-2; abundance: .; d_gene: .; j_gene: TRBJ1-1; CDR3nt: TGTGCCAGCACCACCCGCGGGAACACTGAAGCTTTCTTT; CDR3aa: CASTTRGNTEAFF
v_gene: TRBV4-1; abundance: few; d_gene: TRBD2; j_gene: TRBJ2-3; CDR3nt: TGCACCAGCAGCCAAGAGGCTATTTGTGTCCTCGTGAGGGAGGGTACAGATACGCAGTATTTT; CDR3aa: CTSSQEAICVLVREGTDTQYF
v_gene: TRBV11-3; abundance: many; d_gene: .; j_gene: TRBJ1-4; CDR3nt: TGTGCCAGCAGCTTAGGATGGAGTGGGGCTAATGAAAAACTGTTTTTT; CDR3aa: CASSLGWSGANEKLFF
v_gene: TRBV11-3; abundance: .; d_gene: .; j_gene: TRBJ2-1; CDR3nt: TGTGCCAGCGACAACGAGGGGGGGAGGTACTACAATGAGCAGTTCTTC; CDR3aa: CASDNEGGRYYNEQFF
v_gene: TRBV6-8; abundance: few; d_gene: TRBD1; j_gene: TRBJ1-4; CDR3nt: TGTGCCAGCAGTCGACTCGGGACAGCAACTAATGAAAAACTGTTTTTT; CDR3aa: CASSRLGTATNEKLFF
v_gene: TRBV11-3; abundance: few; d_gene: TRBD2; j_gene: TRBJ2-5; CDR3nt: TGTGCCAGCAGCTTAGGGACTAGCGGGGGGCAAGAGACCCAGTACTTC; CDR3aa: CASSLGTSGGQETQYF
v_gene: TRBV14; abundance: few; d_gene: .; j_gene: TRBJ2-7; CDR3nt: TGTGCCAGCAGCCAACGGGGGATCAAGCACTTC; CDR3aa: CASSQRGIKHF
v_gene: TRBV4-1; abundance: .; d_gene: .; j_gene: TRBJ1-2; CDR3nt: TGCGCCAGCAGCCAAGACCTCGGGGGGAACTATGGCTACACCTTC; CDR3aa: CASSQDLGGNYGYTF
v_gene: TRBV11-3; abundance: .; d_gene: .; j_gene: TRBJ2-2; CDR3nt: TGTGCCAGCAGCTTGCAGGCAGCGAACACCGGGGAGCTGTTTTTT; CDR3aa: CASSLQAANTGELFF
v_gene: TRBV9; abundance: few; d_gene: TRBD1; j_gene: TRBJ2-3; CDR3nt: TGTGCCAGCAGCCCAGGACAGGGGGTCACAGATACGCAGTATTTT; CDR3aa: CASSPGQGVTDTQYF
v_gene: TRBV6-8; abundance: few; d_gene: .; j_gene: TRBJ1-1; CDR3nt: TGTGCCAGCAGTTACTCTCAGGGGAAAGGTGAAGCTTTCTTT; CDR3aa: CASSYSQGKGEAFF
v_gene: TRBV29-1; abundance: .; d_gene: .; j_gene: TRBJ1-2; CDR3nt: TGCAGCGTTGATCTACAGGGATTGGATGGCTACACCTTC; CDR3aa: CSVDLQGLDGYTF
v_gene: TRBV11-3; abundance: many; d_gene: .; j_gene: TRBJ1-3; CDR3nt: TGTGCCAGCAGCTCACAGGGATCCTCTGGAAACACCATATATTTT; CDR3aa: CASSSQGSSGNTIYF
v_gene: TRBV5-1; abundance: .; d_gene: .; j_gene: TRBJ2-6; CDR3nt: TGCGCCAGCAGCCCGCCGACCTCAGGGGCCAACGTCCTGACTTTC; CDR3aa: CASSPPTSGANVLTF
v_gene: TRBV11-3; abundance: many; d_gene: .; j_gene: TRBJ1-3; CDR3nt: TGTGCCAGCAGCTCAACGACATGGGCTGGAAACACCATATATTTT; CDR3aa: CASSSTTWAGNTIYF
v_gene: TRBV6-8; abundance: few; d_gene: TRBD1; j_gene: TRBJ2-2; CDR3nt: TGTGCCAGCAGTGAGAGGACAGGGAACGGGGAGCTGTTTTTT; CDR3aa: CASSERTGNGELFF
v_gene: TRBV29-1; abundance: .; d_gene: .; j_gene: TRBJ2-3; CDR3nt: TGCAGCGTTGGTAGCGGCGGGGGCCTAGTGGATACGCAGTATTTT; CDR3aa: CSVGSGGGLVDTQYF